Shown below are 11 T cell receptor beta chains from a single sample sequenced in a study of tumor-infiltrating lymphocytes in primary liver carcinoma. TCR beta cDNA was reverse-transcribed from around 0.55 ug of total RNA. The reaction used a constant-region primer and ProtoScript II reverse transcriptase. Three nested multiplex PCR rounds, a slightly modified ARM-PCR, produced the libraries for TCR beta. The study ran its first two PCR rounds for approximately 10 cycles each, using TRBV1-TRBV30 forward primers and a C-beta reverse primer. TCRdb recomputed calls from the multiplex PCR reads with MiXCR, one row per CDR3 protein. In the table there are about 180,000 distinct CDR3 sequences, over 50% of which are singletons. Researchers drew blood RNA from unsorted whole blood and extracted germline DNA as well. Sequenced: peripheral blood. These receptors were obtained from a man aged 35 to 55 with primary liver carcinoma and hepatitis B virus infection.

On this clonotype: The junction and the germline gene differ at one end; a read error may be behind it. The chain joins TRBV6-5 to TRBJ1-5, with D perhaps TRBD1 (6 bases). This CDR3 is 19 amino acids long. Germline V gives CDR1 MNHEY, CDR2 SVGAGI. CDR3 sequence (DNA): TGTGCCAACAGTCTTCGTAGGACAGAAGGGACTGGGAGCAATCAGCCCCAGCATTTT. It translates to CANSLRRTEGTGSNQPQHF.

The rearrangement links TRBV5-1 to TRBJ2-3; the D gene could be TRBD1 or TRBD2 (6 bases each). Trimming cost V 4 bases and J 3 bases, with 18 bases left between them. This CDR3 is 16 amino acids long. Germline V gives CDR1 SGHRS, CDR2 YFSETQ. CDR3 sequence: CASSIGGTTRTDTQYF. CDR3 in DNA: TGCGCCAGCAGCATAGGGGGGACCACAAGGACAGATACGCAGTATTTT.

The V gene is TRBV28, the J gene TRBJ1-5; 10 nucleotides match TRBD1. Germline CDR1 reads MDHEN; CDR2 reads SYDVKM. V lost 5 bases and J lost 0; bases outside the gene matches: 13. CDR3 size: 19 residues. Written as DNA, the CDR3 is TGTGCCAGCAGTCCCCCCGGGACAGGGGAAGTATATAGCAATCAGCCCCAGCATTTT. Translated, it gives CASSPPGTGEVYSNQPQHF.

Regarding this clonotype: One end of the junction varies from germline; a read error may be responsible. V is TRBV19 and J is TRBJ2-7; perhaps TRBD2 as D (5 bases). Germline lookup yields CDR1 LNHDA and CDR2 SQIVND (reference sequence). This CDR3 spans 16 amino acids. The CDR3 loop reads CASSVARAATSYEQYF. CDR3 DNA sequence: TGTGCCAGTAGTGTTGCGAGGGCGGCCACCTCCTACGAGCAATACTTC. Full variable domain (outside the CDR3, taken from reference TRBV19 and TRBJ2-7): DGGITQSPKYLFRKEGQNVTLSCEQNLNHDAMYWYRQDPGQGLRLIYYSQIVNDFQKGDIAEGYSVSREKKESFPLTVTSAQKNPTAFYLCASSVARAATSYEQYFGPGTRLTVT.

Comments on this clonotype: A much more abundant neighbour one base away suggests this may be a read error. The V and J genes are TRBV11-2 and TRBJ1-1; D gene unclear. The CDR3 is made up of 14 amino acids. The germline gives CDR1 SGHAT, CDR2 FQNNGV. Trimming took off 5 bases at V and 3 bases at J, with 13 bases between the two ends. This CDR3 reads CASSPLGIHTEAFF. The CDR3 bases are TGTGCCAGCAGCCCCTTGGGGATCCACACTGAAGCTTTCTTT.

The chain has TRBV6-2 or TRBV6-3 and TRBJ2-5; D not resolved. The CDR3 is 14 amino acids. V was clipped by 7 bases and J by 2 bases, with 14 bases between them. Per the germline V gene, CDR1 is MNHEY and CDR2 is SVGEGT. CDR3 in DNA: TGTGCCAGCATGCCAGCTCTGGGGCAAGAGACCCAGTACTTC. Encoded protein: CASMPALGQETQYF.

The CDR3 sequence: CASSQALAGGASEQFF. The CDR3 region has the DNA TGTGCCAGCAGCCAAGCGCTAGCGGGAGGTGCGAGTGAGCAGTTCTTC. The rearrangement uses TRBV4-2 and TRBJ2-1; 11 nucleotides align to TRBD2. The ends lost 1 base at V and 9 bases at J; junction bases unmatched: 8. CDR1 is LGHNA and CDR2 is YNFKEQ in the germline V gene. This CDR3 is built from 16 residues.

V gene TRBV25-1 combines with J gene TRBJ1-4, with TRBD1 as a possible D gene (6 bases). The length of the CDR3 is 15 residues. Between the trimmed V and J ends, which lost 4 bases and 8 bases, there was a span of 17 bases. Germline assignment: CDR1 MGHDK and CDR2 SYGVNS. The CDR3 DNA reads TGTGCCAGCAGTGCAAGCCAGGGGTCGAGGGAAAAACTGTTTTTT. This encodes CASSASQGSREKLFF.

Comments on this clonotype: A read error may produce the germline difference seen at one junction end. The chain carries TRBV11-2 and TRBJ2-6; the D gene is possibly TRBD1 (5 bases). CDR1 SGHAT and CDR2 FQNNGV come from the germline V gene. The length of the CDR3 is 15 residues. The CDR3 here is CASSLLVSGANVLAF. The CDR3 nucleotides read TGTGCCAGCAGCTTATTGGTCTCTGGGGCCAACGTCCTTGCTTTC. Based on the CDR3 plus reference TRBV11-2 and TRBJ2-6, the full variable domain is EAGVAQSPRYKIIEKRQSVAFWCNPISGHATLYWYQQILGQGPKLLIQFQNNGVVDDSQLPKDRFSAERLKGVDSTLKIQPAKLEDSAVYLCASSLLVSGANVLAFGAGSRLTVL.

Of note for this clonotype: A junction boundary mismatches the germline segment, possibly from a read error. V gene TRBV4-1 combines with J gene TRBJ2-3; a weak D match, TRBD1 (6 bases). The CDR3 loop spans 13 amino acids. The germline gives CDR1 MGHRA, CDR2 YSYEKL. The CDR3 DNA reads as TGCGCCAGCAGCCTAGGACAGACAGATGCGCAGTATTTT. Amino acids: CASSLGQTDAQYF.

The chain employs TRBV12-3 or TRBV12-4 and TRBJ1-1; no reliable D call. The CDR3 consists of 14 residues. V was trimmed by 3 bases and J by 8 bases, leaving 16 bases between them. CDR3 sequence (DNA): TGTGCCAGCAGTTTTCTCAGCTATCCTAAGGAAGCTTTCTTT. Translating gives CASSFLSYPKEAFF.